This T cell receptor (beta chain) stems from a study of cytomegalovirus exposure and HLA in healthy donors. Study-wide results and caveats: A missense variant in DCLRE1C was later tied to TCR beta V- and J-gene trimming.

A note on this clone: Antigen specificity is unknown.

CDR3 size: 17 residues. Per the germline V gene, CDR1 is SGHTA and CDR2 is FQGTGA. The ends lost 0 bases at V and 7 bases at J; junction bases unmatched: 14. PCR primers comprised 60 Vbeta and 13 Jbeta primers. Sequencing used immunoSEQ multiplex PCR; TCRdb keeps in-frame clones, though not all of them. The table has fewer than 250,000 clones, 70% to 80% seen once; the top ten hold around 14%. Sequences were obtained from PBMCs. The sequence derives from a woman aged 25 to 39 in good health and CMV-seropositive. V usage is TRBV7-3 and J usage is TRBJ1-1; 7 positions match TRBD1. As DNA, the CDR3 is TGTGCCAGCAGCTTAACCACTGCGACAGGGAGCCGAAGTGAAGCTTTCTTT. It codes for CASSLTTATGSRSEAFF. Full variable domain (missing parts from reference TRBV7-3 and TRBJ1-1): GAGVSQTPSNKVTEKGKYVELRCDPISGHTALYWYRQSLGQGPEFLIYFQGTGAADDSGLPNDRFFAVRPEGSVSTLKIQRTERGDSAVYLCASSLTTATGSRSEAFFGQGTRLTVV.